This T cell receptor beta chain was sequenced in a study of T cell changes during pregnancy in multiple sclerosis. Assay: immunoSEQ multiplex PCR; the TCRdb copy retains only in-frame clones and omits some. This repertoire shows about 36,000 clones, about 92% found once; its top ten account for 0.4% to 0.5%. Sequencing was performed on CD4+ T cells from peripheral blood mononuclear cells, taken after pregnancy. This clonotype was sampled from a female donor with multiple sclerosis, enrolled in a pregnancy study.

The CDR3 is CASTRDRDQPQHF. CDR3 nucleotides: TGTGCCAGCACTCGGGACAGGGATCAGCCCCAGCATTTT. This chain joins TRBV2 and TRBJ1-5, with TRBD1 matching 9 bases. The CDR3 spans 13 residues. The ends lost 7 bases at V and 5 bases at J; junction bases unmatched: 3. Per germline, CDR1 SNHLY and CDR2 FYNNEI.